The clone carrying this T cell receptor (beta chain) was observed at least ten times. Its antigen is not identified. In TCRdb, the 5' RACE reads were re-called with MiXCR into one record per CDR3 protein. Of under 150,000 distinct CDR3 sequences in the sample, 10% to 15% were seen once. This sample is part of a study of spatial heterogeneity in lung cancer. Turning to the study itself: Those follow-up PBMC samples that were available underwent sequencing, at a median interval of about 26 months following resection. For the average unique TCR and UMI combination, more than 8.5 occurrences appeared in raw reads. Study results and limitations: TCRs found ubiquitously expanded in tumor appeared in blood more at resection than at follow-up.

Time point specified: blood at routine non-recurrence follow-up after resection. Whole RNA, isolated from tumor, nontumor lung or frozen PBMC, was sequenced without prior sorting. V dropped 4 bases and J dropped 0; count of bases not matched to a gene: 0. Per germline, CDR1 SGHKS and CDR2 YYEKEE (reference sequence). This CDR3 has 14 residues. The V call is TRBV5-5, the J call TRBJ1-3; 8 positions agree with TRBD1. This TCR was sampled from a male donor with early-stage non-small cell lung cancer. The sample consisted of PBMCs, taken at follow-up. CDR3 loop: CASSTGGSGNTIYF. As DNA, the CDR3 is TGTGCCAGCAGCACAGGGGGCTCTGGAAACACCATATATTTT.